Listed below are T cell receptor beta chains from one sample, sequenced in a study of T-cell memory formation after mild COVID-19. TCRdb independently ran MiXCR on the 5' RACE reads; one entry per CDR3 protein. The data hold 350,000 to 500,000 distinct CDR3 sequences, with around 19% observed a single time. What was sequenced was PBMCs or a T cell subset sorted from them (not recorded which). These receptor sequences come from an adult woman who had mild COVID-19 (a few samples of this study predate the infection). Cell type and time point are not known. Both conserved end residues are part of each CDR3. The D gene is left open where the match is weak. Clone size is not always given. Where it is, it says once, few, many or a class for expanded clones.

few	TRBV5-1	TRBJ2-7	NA	TGCGCCAGCAGCCCCTGGGAGGGGGCAGCCTACGAGCAGTACTTC	CASSPWEGAAYEQYF
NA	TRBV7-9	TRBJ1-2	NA	TGTGCCAGCAGCTCCCCCGTAGACTATGGCTACACCTTC	CASSSPVDYGYTF
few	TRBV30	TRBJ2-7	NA	TGTGCCTGGACCATATCTGGTGGCGAGCAGTACTTC	CAWTISGGEQYF
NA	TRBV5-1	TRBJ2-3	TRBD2	TGCGCCAGCAGCCGGGGGACTAGCGGGTTAAACACAGATACGCAGTATTTT	CASSRGTSGLNTDTQYF
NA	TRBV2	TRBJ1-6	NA	TGTGCCAGCAGTGAAGAACCGGGACGGACTAATTCACCCCTCCACTTT	CASSEEPGRTNSPLHF
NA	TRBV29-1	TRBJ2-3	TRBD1	TGCAGCGCCGCGGACAGGGCAGGGGGAGATACGCAGTATTTT	CSAADRAGGDTQYF
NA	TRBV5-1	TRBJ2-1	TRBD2	TGCGCCAGCAGCGGAGGTGGCGGGGGAGGGAATGAGCAGTTCTTC	CASSGGGGGGNEQFF
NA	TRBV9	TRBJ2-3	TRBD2	TGTGCCAGCAGCGTAGCACCGGCTAGCGGGGCGGGAGATACGCAGTATTTT	CASSVAPASGAGDTQYF
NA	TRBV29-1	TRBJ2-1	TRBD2	TGCAGCGTTGGACCTCTCGCGGGAGGGCATATGGGTGAGCAGTTCTTC	CSVGPLAGGHMGEQFF
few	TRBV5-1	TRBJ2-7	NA	TGCGCCAGCAGCTTTGGGGCAGGGCCATCAGGCGAGCAGTACTTC	CASSFGAGPSGEQYF